These T cell receptor beta chains were read from a single sample in a study of metastatic and nonmetastatic thyroid tumors. TCRdb re-called the PCR reads with MiXCR. This repertoire shows 35,000 to 50,000 clones, about 4.2% found once; its top ten account for 8% to 10%. The sequenced sample consisted of blood. These receptors all stem from a female donor with papillary thyroid cancer or a benign thyroid nodule (not recorded which). Some clones in this sample may be carry-over from other donors' samples. Both conserved end residues are part of each CDR3. The D gene is left open where the match is weak. Expanded clones are given a class, and other clones once, few, many or no size at all.

DNA | CDR3 | J | size | V | D
TGTGCCAGCAGCTTAACGTCCGGAGAGGTTCTAAATCCACCACTCCACTTT | CASSLTSGEVLNPPLHF | TRBJ1-6 | few | TRBV7-9 | .
TGTGCCAGTAGTTCCTCCTTGAACACTGAAGCTTTCTTT | CASSSSLNTEAFF | TRBJ1-1 | many | TRBV19 | .
TGTGCCAGCAGTTCAAGCTACTCTGGGGCCAACGTCCTGACTTTC | CASSSSYSGANVLTF | TRBJ2-6 | few | TRBV27 | .
TGCAGCGCTTTCGACAGTACCAAGCCGAACACCATATATTTT | CSAFDSTKPNTIYF | TRBJ1-3 | many | TRBV29-1 | .
TGTGCCAGTAGTATTCAGGGGGTGGACTACGAGCAGTACTTC | CASSIQGVDYEQYF | TRBJ2-7 | . | TRBV19 | TRBD1
TGTGCCAGCAGCAAGGGGTTTTGGGACAATAAGACCCAGCATTTT | CASSKGFWDNKTQHF | TRBJ1-5 | few | TRBV12-3/TRBV12-4 | .
TGCGCCAGCAGCCCCGGGACTAGCGGGATAGAGAGGTCCTACGAGCAGTACTTC | CASSPGTSGIERSYEQYF | TRBJ2-7 | few | TRBV5-1 | TRBD2
TGCAGTGCTATTCCTCCGGGAGGAAACAATGAGCAGTTCTTC | CSAIPPGGNNEQFF | TRBJ2-1 | many | TRBV20-1 | TRBD2
TGTGCCAGCAGCTTTGTTGGTCAGGGGGCCGGCTACACCTTC | CASSFVGQGAGYTF | TRBJ1-2 | . | TRBV7-3 | TRBD1
TGTGCCAGCAGTTTAGCTATAGCGGGACGACCCAATGAGCAGTTCTTC | CASSLAIAGRPNEQFF | TRBJ2-1 | . | TRBV12-3/TRBV12-4 | TRBD2
TGTGCCACCCGAAGTCTAGCGGGGCGCACAGATACGCAGTATTTT | CATRSLAGRTDTQYF | TRBJ2-3 | many | TRBV15 | TRBD2
TGTGCCAGCAGAACTAGCGGGAGCTCCTACAATGAGCAGTTCTTC | CASRTSGSSYNEQFF | TRBJ2-1 | . | TRBV6-1 | TRBD2
TGCGCCAGCAGCTTGGAGTTCGAGAAGACCCAGTACTTC | CASSLEFEKTQYF | TRBJ2-5 | many | TRBV5-1 | .
TGCGCCAGCAGCTTGGCCGCTAGCGGGGCCTACGAGCAGTACTTC | CASSLAASGAYEQYF | TRBJ2-7 | few | TRBV5-1 | TRBD2
TGTGCCAGCAGCTTAGAGGGGGGCCTCAATCAGCCCCAGCATTTT | CASSLEGGLNQPQHF | TRBJ1-5 | . | TRBV7-9 | .
TGTGCCAGCAGTTTCACGTCAGGGGGCGCGTACGAGCAGTACTTC | CASSFTSGGAYEQYF | TRBJ2-7 | many | TRBV27 | TRBD1
TGCGCCAGCAGCATGGTAAGGAAAGAGACCCAGTACTTC | CASSMVRKETQYF | TRBJ2-5 | many | TRBV4-1 | .
TGTGCCACCAGTCATTTGGGAGCTAACTATGGCTACACCTTC | CATSHLGANYGYTF | TRBJ1-2 | few | TRBV24-1 | .